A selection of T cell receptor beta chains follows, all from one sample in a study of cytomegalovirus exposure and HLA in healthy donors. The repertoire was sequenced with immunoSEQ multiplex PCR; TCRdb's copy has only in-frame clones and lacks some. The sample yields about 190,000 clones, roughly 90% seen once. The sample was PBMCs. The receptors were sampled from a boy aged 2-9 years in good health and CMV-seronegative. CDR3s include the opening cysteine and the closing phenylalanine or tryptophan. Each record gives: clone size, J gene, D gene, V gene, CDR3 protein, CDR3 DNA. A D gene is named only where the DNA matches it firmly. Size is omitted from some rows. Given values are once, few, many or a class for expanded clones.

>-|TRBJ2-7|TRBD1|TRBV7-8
CASSLAGQGHRPIITQYF
TGTGCCAGCAGCTTAGCAGGACAGGGCCATCGACCCATAATAACTCAGTACTTC
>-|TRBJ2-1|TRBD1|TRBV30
CALQGEFGSYNEQFF
TGTGCCTTACAGGGGGAGTTTGGCTCCTACAATGAGCAGTTCTTC
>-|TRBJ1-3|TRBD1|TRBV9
CASSVLVQGDRDTIYF
TGTGCCAGCAGCGTATTAGTACAGGGGGATCGGGACACCATATATTTT
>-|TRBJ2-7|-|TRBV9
CASSVAPGWIDEQYF
TGTGCCAGCAGCGTAGCCCCAGGGTGGATCGACGAGCAGTACTTC
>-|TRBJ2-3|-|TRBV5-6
CASRGAGADTQYF
TGTGCCAGCAGGGGGGCAGGAGCAGATACGCAGTATTTT
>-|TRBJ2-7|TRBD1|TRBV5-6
CASSLPDRGRPSYEQYF
TGTGCCAGCAGCCTACCGGACAGGGGGCGTCCCTCCTACGAGCAGTACTTC
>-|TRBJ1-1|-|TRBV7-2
CASSLLSGAWDTEAFF
TGTGCCAGCAGCTTATTGTCAGGGGCTTGGGACACTGAAGCTTTCTTT
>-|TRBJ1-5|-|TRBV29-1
CSVGAGGLQPQHF
TGCAGCGTTGGCGCGGGGGGCCTTCAGCCCCAGCATTTT
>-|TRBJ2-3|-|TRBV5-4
CASSLAGRTSTDTQYF
TGTGCCAGCAGCCTGGCGGGGAGAACGAGCACAGATACGCAGTATTTT
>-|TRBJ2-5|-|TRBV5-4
CASSLGGKIQETQYF
TGTGCCAGCAGCCTCGGGGGTAAGATACAAGAGACCCAGTACTTC
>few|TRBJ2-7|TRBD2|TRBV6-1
CASRQYLAVFYEQYF
TGTGCCAGTAGGCAATATCTAGCGGTCTTCTACGAGCAGTACTTC
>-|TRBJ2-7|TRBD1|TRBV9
CASSVAAQGAHEQYF
TGTGCCAGCAGCGTAGCTGCCCAGGGGGCTCACGAGCAGTACTTC
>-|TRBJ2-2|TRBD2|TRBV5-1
CASSWVLAGNTGELFF
TGCGCCAGCAGCTGGGTCTTAGCGGGGAACACCGGGGAGCTGTTTTTT
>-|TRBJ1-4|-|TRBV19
CASSRQDSNEKLFF
TGTGCCAGTAGTCGACAGGATTCTAATGAAAAACTGTTTTTT
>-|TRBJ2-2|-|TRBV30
CAWSVGGGGELFF
TGTGCCTGGAGTGTAGGGGGTGGCGGGGAGCTGTTTTTT
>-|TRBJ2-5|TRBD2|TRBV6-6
CASSPPREGRETQYF
TGTGCCAGCAGTCCCCCTCGGGAGGGCCGGGAGACCCAGTACTTC
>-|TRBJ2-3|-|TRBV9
CASSGKRSADTQYF
TGTGCCAGCAGCGGAAAGCGGAGCGCAGATACGCAGTATTTT
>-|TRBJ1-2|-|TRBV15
CATSRGGAGVNYGYTF
TGTGCCACCAGCAGAGGGGGTGCAGGGGTTAACTATGGCTACACCTTC
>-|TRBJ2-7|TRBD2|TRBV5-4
CASSLGGGRAYEQYF
TGTGCCAGCAGCTTGGGTGGCGGGAGGGCCTACGAGCAGTACTTC
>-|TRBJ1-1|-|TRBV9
CASSVDVGNTEAFF
TGTGCCAGCAGCGTAGATGTCGGGAACACTGAAGCTTTCTTT
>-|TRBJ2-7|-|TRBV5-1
CASSLGFPLEQYF
TGCGCCAGCAGCTTGGGGTTCCCTCTCGAGCAGTACTTC
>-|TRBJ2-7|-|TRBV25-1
CASSVRGYYEQYF
TGTGCCAGCAGTGTAAGGGGATACTACGAGCAGTACTTC
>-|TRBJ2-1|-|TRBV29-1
CSVGSGYNEQFF
TGCAGCGTTGGGAGCGGCTACAATGAGCAGTTCTTC